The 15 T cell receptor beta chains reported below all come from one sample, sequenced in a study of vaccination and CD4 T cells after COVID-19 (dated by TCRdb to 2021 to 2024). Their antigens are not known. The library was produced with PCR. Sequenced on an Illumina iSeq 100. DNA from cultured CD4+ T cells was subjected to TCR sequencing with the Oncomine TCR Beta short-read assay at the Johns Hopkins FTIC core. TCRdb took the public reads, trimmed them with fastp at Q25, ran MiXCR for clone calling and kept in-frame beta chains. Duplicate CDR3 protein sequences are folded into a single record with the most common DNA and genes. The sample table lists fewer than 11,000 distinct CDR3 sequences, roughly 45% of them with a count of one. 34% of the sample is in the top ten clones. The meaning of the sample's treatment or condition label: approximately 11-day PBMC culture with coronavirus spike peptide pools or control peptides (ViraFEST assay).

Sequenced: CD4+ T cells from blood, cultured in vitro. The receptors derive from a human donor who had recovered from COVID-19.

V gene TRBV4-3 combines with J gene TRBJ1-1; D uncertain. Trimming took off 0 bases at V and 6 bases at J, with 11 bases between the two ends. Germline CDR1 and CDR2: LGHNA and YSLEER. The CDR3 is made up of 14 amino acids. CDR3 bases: TGCGCCAGCAGCCAAGAGAACCATTACTCTGAAGCTTTCTTT. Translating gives CASSQENHYSEAFF.

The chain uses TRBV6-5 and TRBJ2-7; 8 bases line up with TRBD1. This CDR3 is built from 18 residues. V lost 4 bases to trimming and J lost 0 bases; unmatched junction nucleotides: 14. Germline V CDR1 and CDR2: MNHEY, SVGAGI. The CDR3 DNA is TGTGCCAGCAGTTCCCAGACCCCGACAGGGGCGAGCTCCTACGAGCAGTACTTC. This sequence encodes CASSSQTPTGASSYEQYF.

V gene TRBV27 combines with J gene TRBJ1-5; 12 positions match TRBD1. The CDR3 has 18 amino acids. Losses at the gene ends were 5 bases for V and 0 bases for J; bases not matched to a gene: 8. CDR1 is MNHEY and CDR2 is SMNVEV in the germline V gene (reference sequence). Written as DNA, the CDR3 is TGTGCCAGCAGTCCTCCGGGGACAGGGGGCATTAGCAATCAGCCCCAGCATTTT. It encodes CASSPPGTGGISNQPQHF.

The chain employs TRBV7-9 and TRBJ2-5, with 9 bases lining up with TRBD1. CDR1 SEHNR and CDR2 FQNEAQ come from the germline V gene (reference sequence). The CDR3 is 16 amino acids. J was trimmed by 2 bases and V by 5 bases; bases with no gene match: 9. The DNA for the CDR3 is TGTGCCAGCAGCATATGGACAGGGGATAGGCAAGAGACCCAGTACTTC. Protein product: CASSIWTGDRQETQYF.

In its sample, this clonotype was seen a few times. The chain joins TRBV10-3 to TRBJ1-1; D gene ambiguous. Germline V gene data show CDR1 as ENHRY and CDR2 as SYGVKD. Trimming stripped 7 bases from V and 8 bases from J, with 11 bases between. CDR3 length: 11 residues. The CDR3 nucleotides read TGTGCCATCACCTCACGGGAGGAAGCTTTCTTT. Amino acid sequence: CAITSREEAFF.

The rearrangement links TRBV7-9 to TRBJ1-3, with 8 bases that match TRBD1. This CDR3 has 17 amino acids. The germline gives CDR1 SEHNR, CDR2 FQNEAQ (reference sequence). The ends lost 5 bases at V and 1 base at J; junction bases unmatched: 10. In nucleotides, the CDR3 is TGTGCCAGCAGCCCCGGGGACAGGTCGAAATCTGGAAACACCATATATTTT. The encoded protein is CASSPGDRSKSGNTIYF. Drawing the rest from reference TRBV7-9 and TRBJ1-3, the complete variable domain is DTGVSQNPRHKITKRGQNVTFRCDPISEHNRLYWYRQTLGQGPEFLTYFQNEAQLEKSRLLSDRFSAERPKGSFSTLEIQRTEQGDSAMYLCASSPGDRSKSGNTIYFGEGSWLTVV.

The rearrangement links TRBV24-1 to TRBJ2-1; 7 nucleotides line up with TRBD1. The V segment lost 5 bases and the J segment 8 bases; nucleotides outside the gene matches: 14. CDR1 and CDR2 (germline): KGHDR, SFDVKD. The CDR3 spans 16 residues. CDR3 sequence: CATSANGQARLHEQFF. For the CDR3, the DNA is TGTGCCACCAGTGCCAACGGACAGGCCCGACTACATGAGCAGTTCTTC.

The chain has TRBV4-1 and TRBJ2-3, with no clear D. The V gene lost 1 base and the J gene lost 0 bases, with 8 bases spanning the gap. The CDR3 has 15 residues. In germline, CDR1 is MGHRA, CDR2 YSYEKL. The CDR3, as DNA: TGCGCCAGCAGCCAAGGTCAGTGGAGCACAGATACGCAGTATTTT. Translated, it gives CASSQGQWSTDTQYF.

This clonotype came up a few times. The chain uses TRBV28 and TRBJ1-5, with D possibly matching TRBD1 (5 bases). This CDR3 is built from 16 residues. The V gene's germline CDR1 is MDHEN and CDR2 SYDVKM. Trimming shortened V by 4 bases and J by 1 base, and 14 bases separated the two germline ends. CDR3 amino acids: CASSSPVPGSNQPQHF. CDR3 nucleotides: TGTGCCAGCAGTTCCCCTGTTCCAGGGAGCAATCAGCCCCAGCATTTT. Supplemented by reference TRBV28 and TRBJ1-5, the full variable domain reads DVKVTQSSRYLVKRTGEKVFLECVQDMDHENMFWYRQDPGLGLRLIYFSYDVKMKEKGDIPEGYSVSREKKERFSLILESASTNQTSMYLCASSSPVPGSNQPQHFGDGTRLSIL.

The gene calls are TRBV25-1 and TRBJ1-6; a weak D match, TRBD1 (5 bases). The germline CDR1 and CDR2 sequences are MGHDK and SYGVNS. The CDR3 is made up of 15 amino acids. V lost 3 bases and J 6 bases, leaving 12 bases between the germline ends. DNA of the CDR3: TGTGCCAGCAGTGATTGGGGGTCTTCTAATTCACCCCTCCACTTT. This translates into CASSDWGSSNSPLHF.

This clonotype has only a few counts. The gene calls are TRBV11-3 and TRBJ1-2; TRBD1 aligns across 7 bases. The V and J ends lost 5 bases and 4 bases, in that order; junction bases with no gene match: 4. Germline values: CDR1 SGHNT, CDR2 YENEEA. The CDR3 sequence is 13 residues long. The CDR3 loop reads CASSRDSTYGYTF. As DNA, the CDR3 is TGTGCCAGCAGCCGGGACAGCACCTATGGCTACACCTTC.

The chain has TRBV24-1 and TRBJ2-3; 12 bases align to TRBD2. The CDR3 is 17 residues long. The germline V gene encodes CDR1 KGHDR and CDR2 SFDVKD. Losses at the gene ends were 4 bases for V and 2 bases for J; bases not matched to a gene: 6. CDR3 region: CATSEPSGGASTDTQYF. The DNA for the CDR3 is TGTGCCACCAGTGAGCCTAGCGGGGGGGCGTCCACAGATACGCAGTATTTT.

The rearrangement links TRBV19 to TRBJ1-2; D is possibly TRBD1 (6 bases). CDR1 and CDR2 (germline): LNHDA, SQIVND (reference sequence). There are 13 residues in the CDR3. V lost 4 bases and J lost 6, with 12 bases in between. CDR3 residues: CASSTTGHHGYTF. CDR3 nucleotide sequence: TGTGCCAGTAGTACTACAGGGCATCATGGCTACACCTTC.

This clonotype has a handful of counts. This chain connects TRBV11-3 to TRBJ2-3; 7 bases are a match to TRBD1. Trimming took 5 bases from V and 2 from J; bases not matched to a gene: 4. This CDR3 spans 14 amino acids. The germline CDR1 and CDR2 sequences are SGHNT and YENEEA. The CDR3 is CASSLQGDTDTQYF. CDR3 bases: TGTGCCAGCAGCCTCCAGGGGGACACAGATACGCAGTATTTT.

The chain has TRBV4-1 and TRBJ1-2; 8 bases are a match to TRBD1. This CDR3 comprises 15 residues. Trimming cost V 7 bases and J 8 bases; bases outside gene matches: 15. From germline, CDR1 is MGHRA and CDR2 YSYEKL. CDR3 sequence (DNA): TGCGCCAGCACCTCAGGGACAGGCTCCGGCAGGGGCTACACCTTC. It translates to CASTSGTGSGRGYTF.